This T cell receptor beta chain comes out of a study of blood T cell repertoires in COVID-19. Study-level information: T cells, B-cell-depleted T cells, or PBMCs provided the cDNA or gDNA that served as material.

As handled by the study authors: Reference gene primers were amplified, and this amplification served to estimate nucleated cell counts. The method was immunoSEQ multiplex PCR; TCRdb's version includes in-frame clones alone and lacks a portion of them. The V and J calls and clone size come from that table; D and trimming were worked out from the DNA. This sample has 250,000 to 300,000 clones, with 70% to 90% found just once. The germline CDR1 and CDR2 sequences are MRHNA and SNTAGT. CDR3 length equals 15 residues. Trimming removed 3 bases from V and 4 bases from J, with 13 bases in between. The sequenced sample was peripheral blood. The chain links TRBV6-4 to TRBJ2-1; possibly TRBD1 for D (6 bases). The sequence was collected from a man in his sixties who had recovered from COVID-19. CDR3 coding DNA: TGTGCCAGCAGTGAGGCAACAGGGTTATACAATGAGCAGTTCTTC. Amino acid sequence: CASSEATGLYNEQFF.